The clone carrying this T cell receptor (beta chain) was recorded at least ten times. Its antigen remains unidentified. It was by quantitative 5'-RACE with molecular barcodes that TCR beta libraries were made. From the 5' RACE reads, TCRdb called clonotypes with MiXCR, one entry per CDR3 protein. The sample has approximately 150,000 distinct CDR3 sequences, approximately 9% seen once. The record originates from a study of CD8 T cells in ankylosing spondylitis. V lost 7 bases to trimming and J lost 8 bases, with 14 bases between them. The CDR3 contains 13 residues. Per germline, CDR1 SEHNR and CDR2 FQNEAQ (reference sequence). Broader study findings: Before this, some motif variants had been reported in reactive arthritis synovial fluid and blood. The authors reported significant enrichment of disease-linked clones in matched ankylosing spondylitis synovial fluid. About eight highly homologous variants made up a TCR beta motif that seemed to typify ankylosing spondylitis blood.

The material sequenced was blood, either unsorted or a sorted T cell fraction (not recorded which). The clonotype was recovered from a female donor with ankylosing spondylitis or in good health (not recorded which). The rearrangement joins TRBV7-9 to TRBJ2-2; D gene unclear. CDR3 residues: CASIDLWEGELFF. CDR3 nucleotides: TGTGCCAGCATCGATCTGTGGGAAGGGGAGCTGTTTTTT.